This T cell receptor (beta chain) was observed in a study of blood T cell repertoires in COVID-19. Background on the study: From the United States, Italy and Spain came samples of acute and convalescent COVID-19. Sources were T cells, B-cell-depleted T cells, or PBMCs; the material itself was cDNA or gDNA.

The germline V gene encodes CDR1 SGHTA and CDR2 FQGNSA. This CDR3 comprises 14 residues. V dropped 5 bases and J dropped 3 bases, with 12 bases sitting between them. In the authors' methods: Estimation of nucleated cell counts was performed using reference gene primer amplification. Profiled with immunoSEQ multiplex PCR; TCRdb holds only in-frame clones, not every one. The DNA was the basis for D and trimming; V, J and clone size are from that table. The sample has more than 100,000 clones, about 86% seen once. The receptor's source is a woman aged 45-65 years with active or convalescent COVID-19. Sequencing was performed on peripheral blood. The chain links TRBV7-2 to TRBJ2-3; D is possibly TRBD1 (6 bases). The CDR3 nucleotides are TGTGCCAGCAGCCCCAGGACAGTAACAGATACGCAGTATTTT. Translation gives CASSPRTVTDTQYF.